The clone carrying this T cell receptor (beta chain) was seen a few times. Antigen specificity is unknown. TCRdb called the 5' RACE reads again in MiXCR, with one record for every CDR3 protein. Among fewer than 95,000 distinct CDR3 sequences, about 14% were seen once, and the ten largest hold around two fifths. This entry is derived from a study of T-cell memory formation after mild COVID-19. Overall study context: Clusters of TCRs were largely donor specific. The study, taken as a whole, reports: Contracting CD4+ clones lay largely in CM and EM, with CD8+ ones residing in EMRA. CD4/CD8 balance characterized clones contracting day 15 to 85, and CD4+ skew characterized later expanders.

CDR1 is MNHEY, CDR2 SMNVEV, per germline (reference sequence). V lost 3 bases, J lost 10 bases, and 13 bases lay in between. There are 14 residues in the CDR3. The sample was PBMCs or a T cell subset sorted from them (not recorded which). This clonotype originated in a man between 18 and 35 years old who had mild COVID-19 (a few samples of this study predate the infection). Cell type and time point are not known. This chain uses TRBV27 with TRBJ1-6; no definite D call. The CDR3 sequence: CASSFGPFESPLHF. In DNA, the CDR3 is TGTGCCAGCAGTTTCGGCCCTTTCGAATCACCCCTCCACTTT.